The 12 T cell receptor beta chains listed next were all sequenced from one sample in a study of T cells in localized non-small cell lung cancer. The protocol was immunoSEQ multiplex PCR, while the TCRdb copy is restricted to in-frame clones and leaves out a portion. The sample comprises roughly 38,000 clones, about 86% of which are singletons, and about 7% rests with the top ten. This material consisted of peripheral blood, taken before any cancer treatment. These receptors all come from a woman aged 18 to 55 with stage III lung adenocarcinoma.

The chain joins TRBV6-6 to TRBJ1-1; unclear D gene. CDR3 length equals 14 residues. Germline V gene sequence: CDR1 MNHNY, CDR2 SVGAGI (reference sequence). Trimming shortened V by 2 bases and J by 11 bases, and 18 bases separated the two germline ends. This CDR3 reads CASSYGNAAGNAFF. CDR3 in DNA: TGTGCCAGCAGTTACGGGAATGCTGCGGGGAATGCTTTCTTT.

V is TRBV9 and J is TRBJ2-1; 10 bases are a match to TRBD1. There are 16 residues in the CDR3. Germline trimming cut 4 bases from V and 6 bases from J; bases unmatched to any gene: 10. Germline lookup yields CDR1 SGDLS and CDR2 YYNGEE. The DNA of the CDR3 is TGTGCCAGCAGCTTTACCGGGACAGGGGCGGGCAATGAGCAGTTCTTC. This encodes CASSFTGTGAGNEQFF.

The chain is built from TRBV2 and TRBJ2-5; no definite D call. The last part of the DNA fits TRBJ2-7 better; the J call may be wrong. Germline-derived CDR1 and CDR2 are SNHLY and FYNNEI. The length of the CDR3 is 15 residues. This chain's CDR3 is CASNPPLGNPYEQYF. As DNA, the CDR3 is TGTGCCAGCAATCCCCCCCTAGGTAACCCCTACGAGCAGTACTTC.

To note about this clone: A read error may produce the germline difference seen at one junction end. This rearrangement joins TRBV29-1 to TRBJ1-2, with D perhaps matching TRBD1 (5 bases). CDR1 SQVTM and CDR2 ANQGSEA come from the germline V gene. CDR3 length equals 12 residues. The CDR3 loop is CSVEEIPPGPSF. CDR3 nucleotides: TGCAGCGTTGAAGAAATCCCTCCGGGACCGAGCTTC.

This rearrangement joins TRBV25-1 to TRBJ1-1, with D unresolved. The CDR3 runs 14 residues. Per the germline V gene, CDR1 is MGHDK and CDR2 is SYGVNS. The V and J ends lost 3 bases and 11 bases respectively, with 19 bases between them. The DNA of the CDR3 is TGTGCCAGCAGTGACCCCCGCGGAGAATGGTGGGCTTTCTTT. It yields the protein CASSDPRGEWWAFF.

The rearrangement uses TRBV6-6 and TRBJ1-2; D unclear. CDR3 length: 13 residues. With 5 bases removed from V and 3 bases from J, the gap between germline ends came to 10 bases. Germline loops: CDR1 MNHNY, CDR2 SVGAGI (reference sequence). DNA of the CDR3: TGTGCCAGCAGTCCGAGGACCGACTATGGCTACACCTTC. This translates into CASSPRTDYGYTF.

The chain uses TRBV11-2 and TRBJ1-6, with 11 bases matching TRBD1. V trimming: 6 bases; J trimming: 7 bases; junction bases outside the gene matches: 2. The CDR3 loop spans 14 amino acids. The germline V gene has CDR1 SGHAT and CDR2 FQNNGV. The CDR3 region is CASSRDRGNSPLHF. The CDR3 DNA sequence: TGTGCCAGCAGTCGGGACAGGGGGAATTCACCCCTCCACTTT.

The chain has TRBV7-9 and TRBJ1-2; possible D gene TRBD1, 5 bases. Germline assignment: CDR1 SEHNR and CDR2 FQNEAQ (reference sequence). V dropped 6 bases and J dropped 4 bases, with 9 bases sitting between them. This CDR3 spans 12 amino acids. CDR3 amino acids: CASRQEAYGYTF. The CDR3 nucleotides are TGTGCCAGCAGACAGGAGGCCTATGGCTACACCTTC.

This chain's CDR3 is CASSFEGTRRGNEQFF. The CDR3, as DNA: TGTGCCAGCAGCTTTGAAGGGACTCGAAGAGGCAATGAGCAGTTCTTC. The chain combines TRBV12-1 with TRBJ2-1; the D call of TRBD2 is as the table states it, not checked on the DNA. TRBV12-1 is classified as a pseudogene. The CDR3 contains 16 residues.

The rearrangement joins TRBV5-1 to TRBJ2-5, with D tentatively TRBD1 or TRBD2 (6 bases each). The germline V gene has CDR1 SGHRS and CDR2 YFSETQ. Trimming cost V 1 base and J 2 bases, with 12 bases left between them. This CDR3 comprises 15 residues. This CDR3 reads CASSLKGGSQETQYF. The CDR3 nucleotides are TGCGCCAGCAGCTTGAAGGGGGGATCTCAAGAGACCCAGTACTTC.

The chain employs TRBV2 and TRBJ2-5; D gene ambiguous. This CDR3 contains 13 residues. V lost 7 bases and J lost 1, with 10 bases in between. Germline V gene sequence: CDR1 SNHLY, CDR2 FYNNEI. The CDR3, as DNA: TGTGCCAGCACGTGGTCAAGCCAAGAGACCCAGTACTTC. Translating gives CASTWSSQETQYF.

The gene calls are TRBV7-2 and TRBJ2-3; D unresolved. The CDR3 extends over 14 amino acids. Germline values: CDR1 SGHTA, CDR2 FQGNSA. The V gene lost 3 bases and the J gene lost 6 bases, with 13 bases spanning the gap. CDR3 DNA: TGTGCCAGCAGCTTCTGGGAAGCCGGGGATACGCAGTATTTT. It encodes CASSFWEAGDTQYF.